This T cell receptor (beta chain) was observed in a study of blood T cell repertoires in COVID-19. About the study: Whether acute or convalescent, the COVID-19 samples came from the United States, Italy and Spain. From T cells, B-cell-depleted T cells, or PBMCs came the material, which was cDNA or gDNA.

The length of the CDR3 is 13 residues. Trimming took off 7 bases at V and 3 bases at J, with 10 bases between the two ends. Germline CDR1 and CDR2: SEHNR and FQNEAQ (reference sequence). As processed by the authors: Estimation of nucleated cell counts was performed using reference gene primer amplification. This table comes from immunoSEQ multiplex PCR, and its TCRdb copy is limited to in-frame clones, with some not included. V, J and clone size reflect that table, while D and trimming were determined from the DNA. Among about 80,000 clones, about 87% were seen once, and the ten largest hold 6.5% to 8.5%. This clone was seen a single time.

V and J are TRBV7-9 and TRBJ1-3; D might be TRBD1 (5 bases). The receptor was isolated from an elderly woman with acute or convalescent COVID-19. The sample was peripheral blood. The CDR3 nucleotides are TGTGCCAGCATCCCCGGGGGTGGAAACACCATATATTTT. This translates into CASIPGGGNTIYF.